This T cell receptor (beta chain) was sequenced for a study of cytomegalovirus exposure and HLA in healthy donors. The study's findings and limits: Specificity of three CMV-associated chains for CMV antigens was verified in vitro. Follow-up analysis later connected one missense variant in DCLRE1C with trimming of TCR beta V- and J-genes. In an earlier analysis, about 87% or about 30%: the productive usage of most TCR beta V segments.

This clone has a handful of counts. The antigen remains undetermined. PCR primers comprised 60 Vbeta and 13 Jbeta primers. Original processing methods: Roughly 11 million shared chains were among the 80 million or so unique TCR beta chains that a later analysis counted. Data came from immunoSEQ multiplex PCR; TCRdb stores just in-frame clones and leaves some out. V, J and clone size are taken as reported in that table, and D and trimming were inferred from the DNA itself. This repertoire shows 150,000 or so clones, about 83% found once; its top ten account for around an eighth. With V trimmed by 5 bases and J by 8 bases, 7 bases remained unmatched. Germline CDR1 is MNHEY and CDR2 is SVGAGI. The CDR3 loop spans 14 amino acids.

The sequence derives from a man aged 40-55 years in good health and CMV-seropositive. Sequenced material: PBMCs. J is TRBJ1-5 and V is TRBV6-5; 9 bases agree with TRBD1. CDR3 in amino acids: CASSKHRGLKPQHF. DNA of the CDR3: TGTGCCAGCAGTAAGCACAGGGGGCTTAAGCCCCAGCATTTT.